This T cell receptor (beta chain) originates from a study of blood T cell repertoires in COVID-19 (dated by TCRdb to 2018 to 2021). Study-level background: Collaborator samples came from the United States, Italy and Spain and covered acute and convalescent phases of COVID-19. Where available, HLA class I and class II types were obtained from metadata supplied by the sample provider rather than from assay-based typing. The samples were drawn from the first 160 participants of the ongoing ImmuneRACE study and from 1,254 subjects provided by 6 global collaborators. Nearly every sample came with metadata listing a de-identified subject ID, COVID-19 status, age in years and sex. The material from the prospective study consisted of cDNA or gDNA derived from T cells, B-cell-depleted T cells, or PBMCs. A freely available public database, intended as a resource for researchers studying the immune response to SARS-CoV-2, is where the repertoires were released. Subjects who had been exposed to COVID-19, were actively infected with it, or had recovered from it provided the deeply sampled blood TCRbeta repertoires that made up the dataset. Results and caveats for the whole study, not just this receptor: The amount of clinical and demographic metadata varied by source and participant and was provided uncurated.

The CDR3 covers 14 residues, taking in both the cysteine and the phenylalanine. CDR3 DNA only is kept here, 42 bases in frame from base 1. The CDR1 and CDR2 encoded by the germline V gene are ENHRY and SYGVKD. Trimming takes 10 bases from V and 1 base from J, and the germline ends sit 16 bases apart. TCRbeta CDR3 regions were amplified from genomic DNA using the immunoSEQ Assay, a bias-controlled multiplex PCR. The study's processing was this. The number of nucleated cells in each sample was estimated by amplification of reference gene primers within the assay. Sequence reads were collapsed and filtered to measure the absolute abundance of every unique TCRbeta CDR3 rearrangement. For each sample, productive Simpson clonality was calculated as the square root of Simpson's diversity index over productive rearrangements. Entries here come from immuneACCESS through TCRdb and include only in-frame sequences with V and J called. Some clones fail to appear in such tables; in the studies checked, an unresolved V gene covers under half of the shortfall, and the cause of the remainder is unknown. V, J and clone size derive from that table, while D and trimming were established from the DNA sequence. The sample profile shows some 65,000 clones; about 85% of them were found once. The ten most abundant clones make up about 2.9% of the sample.

The collaborating institutions used their own protocols to collect whole blood in K2EDTA tubes. For TCRbeta analysis, collaborator samples were shipped as frozen whole blood, as isolated PBMCs, or as DNA extracted from either sample type. As concerns this clone: Its antigen specificity is not known. No clone much larger than this one lies a single base away; base qualities are absent.

The TCR sequence derives from a man older than 75 with acute or convalescent COVID-19. Recombination linked TRBV10-3 to TRBJ1-1, with TRBD1 tentatively as D gene (5 bases match). The sequencing sample was made of peripheral blood. The DNA sequence follows: TGTGCCACCAAGCAGGGCGGCCAGAACACTGAAGCTTTCTTT. Its product reads: CATKQGGQNTEAFF.